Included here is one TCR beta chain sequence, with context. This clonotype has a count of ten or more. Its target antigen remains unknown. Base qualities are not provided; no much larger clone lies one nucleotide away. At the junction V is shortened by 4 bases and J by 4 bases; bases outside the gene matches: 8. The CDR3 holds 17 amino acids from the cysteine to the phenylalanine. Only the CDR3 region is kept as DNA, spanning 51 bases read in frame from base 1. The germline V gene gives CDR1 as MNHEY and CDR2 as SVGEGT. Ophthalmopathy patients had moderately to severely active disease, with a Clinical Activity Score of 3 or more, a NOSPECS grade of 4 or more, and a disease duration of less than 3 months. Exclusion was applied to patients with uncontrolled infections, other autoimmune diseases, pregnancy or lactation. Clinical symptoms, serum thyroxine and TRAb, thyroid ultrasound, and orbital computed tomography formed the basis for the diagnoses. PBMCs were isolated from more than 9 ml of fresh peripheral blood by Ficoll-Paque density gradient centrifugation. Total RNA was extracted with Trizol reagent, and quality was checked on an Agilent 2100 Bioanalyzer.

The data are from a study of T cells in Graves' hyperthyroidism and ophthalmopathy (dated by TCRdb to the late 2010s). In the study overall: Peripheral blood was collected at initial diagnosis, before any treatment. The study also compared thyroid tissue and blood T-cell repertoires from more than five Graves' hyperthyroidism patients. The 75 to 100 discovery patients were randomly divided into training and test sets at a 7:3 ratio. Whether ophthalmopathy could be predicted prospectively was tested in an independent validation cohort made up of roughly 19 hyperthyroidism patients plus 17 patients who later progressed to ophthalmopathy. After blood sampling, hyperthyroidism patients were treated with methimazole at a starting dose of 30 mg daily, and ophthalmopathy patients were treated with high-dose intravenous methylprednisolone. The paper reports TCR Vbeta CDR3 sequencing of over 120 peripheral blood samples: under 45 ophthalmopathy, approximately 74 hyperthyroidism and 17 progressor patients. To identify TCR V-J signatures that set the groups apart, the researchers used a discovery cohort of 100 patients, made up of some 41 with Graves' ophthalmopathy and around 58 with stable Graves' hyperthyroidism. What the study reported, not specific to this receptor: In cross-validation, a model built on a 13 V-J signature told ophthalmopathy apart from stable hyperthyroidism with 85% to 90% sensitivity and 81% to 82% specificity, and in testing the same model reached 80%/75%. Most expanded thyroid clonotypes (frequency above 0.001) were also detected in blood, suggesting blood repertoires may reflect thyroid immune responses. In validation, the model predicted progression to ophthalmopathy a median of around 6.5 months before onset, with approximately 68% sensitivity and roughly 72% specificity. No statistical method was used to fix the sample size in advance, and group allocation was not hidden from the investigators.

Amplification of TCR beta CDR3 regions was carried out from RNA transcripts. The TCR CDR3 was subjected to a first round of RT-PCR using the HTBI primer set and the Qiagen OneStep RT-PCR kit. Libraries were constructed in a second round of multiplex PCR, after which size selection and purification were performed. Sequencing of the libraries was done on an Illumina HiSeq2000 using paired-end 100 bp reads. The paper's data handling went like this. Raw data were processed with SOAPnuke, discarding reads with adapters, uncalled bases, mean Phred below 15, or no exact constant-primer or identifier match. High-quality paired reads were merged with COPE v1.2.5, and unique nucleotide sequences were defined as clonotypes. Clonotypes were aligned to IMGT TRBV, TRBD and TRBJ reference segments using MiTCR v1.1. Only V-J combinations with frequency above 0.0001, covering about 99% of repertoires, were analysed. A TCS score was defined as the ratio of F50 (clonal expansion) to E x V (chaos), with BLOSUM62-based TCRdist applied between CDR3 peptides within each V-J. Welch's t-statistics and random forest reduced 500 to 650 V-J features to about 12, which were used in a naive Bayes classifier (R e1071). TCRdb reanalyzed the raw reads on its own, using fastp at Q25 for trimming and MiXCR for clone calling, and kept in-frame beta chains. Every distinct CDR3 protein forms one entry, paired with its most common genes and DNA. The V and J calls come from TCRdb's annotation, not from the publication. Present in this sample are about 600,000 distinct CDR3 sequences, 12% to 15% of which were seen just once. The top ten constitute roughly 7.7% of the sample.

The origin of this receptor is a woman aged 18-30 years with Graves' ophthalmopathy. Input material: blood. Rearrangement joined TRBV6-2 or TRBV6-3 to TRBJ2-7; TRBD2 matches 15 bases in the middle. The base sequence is TGTGCCAGCAGTTCTTGGACTAGCGGGAGGGCCGAATACGAGCAGTACTTC. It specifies CASSSWTSGRAEYEQYF.